This record concerns one T cell receptor (beta chain) sequence. Its antigen is not known. PCR used 60 Vbeta primers and 13 Jbeta primers. The method was immunoSEQ multiplex PCR; TCRdb's version includes in-frame clones alone and lacks a portion of them. The profile shows some 150,000 clones, about 10% of them singletons. The data were obtained in a study of cytomegalovirus exposure and HLA in healthy donors. Study-wide findings and caveats: Immune exposure data for these donors was limited to CMV serostatus.

Source material: PBMCs. This sequence originates from a man aged 50 or older in good health and CMV-seronegative.

CDR3 sequence: CASSPGRTDQPQHF. As DNA, the CDR3 is TGTGCCAGCAGCCCCGGACGGACTGATCAGCCCCAGCATTTT. The J gene is TRBJ1-5, the V gene TRBV2; the D is unclear. V dropped 6 bases and J dropped 5 bases, with 14 bases sitting between them. Germline V CDR1 and CDR2: SNHLY, FYNNEI. This CDR3 contains 14 residues.